Presented here are 27 T cell receptor beta chains from one specimen sequenced in a study of early T cells in non-severe SARS-CoV-2 infection (dated by TCRdb to the early 2020s). Preparation of the library involved 5' RACE. Sequencing was performed on a NextSeq 500. The public reads were quality trimmed at Q25 with fastp and then assembled into clones with MiXCR by TCRdb, keeping productive beta chains. Records with the same CDR3 protein are collapsed into one entry carrying the most frequent genes and DNA. The sample contains 54,000 or so distinct CDR3 sequences, roughly 12% of them found a single time. Roughly 5% of the sample rests with the top ten. Sequenced: whole blood. All receptors come from an adult who was a healthcare worker with PCR-confirmed SARS-CoV-2 infection or an uninfected control (not recorded which).

This chain links TRBV19 with TRBJ2-3, with 7 bases fitting TRBD2. This CDR3 region has 13 residues. Germline CDR1 is LNHDA and CDR2 is SQIVND (reference sequence). V trimming: 9 bases; J trimming: 6 bases; junction bases outside the gene matches: 9. The CDR3: CASERTSGDTQYF. The DNA for the CDR3 is TGTGCCAGCGAGAGGACTAGTGGGGATACGCAGTATTTT. Filled out from reference TRBV19 and TRBJ2-3, the complete variable domain reads DGGITQSPKYLFRKEGQNVTLSCEQNLNHDAMYWYRQDPGQGLRLIYYSQIVNDFQKGDIAEGYSVSREKKESFPLTVTSAQKNPTAFYLCASERTSGDTQYFGPGTRLTVL.

The J gene is TRBJ1-2, the V gene TRBV19; 9 nucleotides agree with TRBD1. The length of the CDR3 is 15 residues. Trimming removed 7 bases from V and 8 bases from J; junction bases left unmatched: 14. Per germline, CDR1 LNHDA and CDR2 SQIVND (reference sequence). The CDR3 loop is CASTGTGSSSEGYTF. The CDR3 bases are TGTGCCAGTACCGGGACAGGGTCTAGTTCTGAGGGCTACACCTTC. The full variable domain, rest sourced from reference TRBV19 and TRBJ1-2, is DGGITQSPKYLFRKEGQNVTLSCEQNLNHDAMYWYRQDPGQGLRLIYYSQIVNDFQKGDIAEGYSVSREKKESFPLTVTSAQKNPTAFYLCASTGTGSSSEGYTFGSGTRLTVV.

This clonotype was counted between two and nine times. The V gene is TRBV7-9, the J gene TRBJ2-1; D possibly uses TRBD1 or TRBD2 (6 bases each). The germline gives CDR1 SEHNR, CDR2 FQNEAQ (reference sequence). Trimming stripped 11 bases from V and 4 bases from J, with 12 bases between. The CDR3 covers 12 residues. The CDR3 spells CASGAEYNEQFF. CDR3 nucleotide sequence: TGTGCCTCGGGGGCAGAGTACAATGAGCAGTTCTTC.

CDR3 region: CASSPWDHRYEQYF. The CDR3 DNA reads TGTGCCAGCAGCCCATGGGACCATCGCTACGAGCAGTACTTC. This chain connects TRBV7-2 to TRBJ2-7, with D possibly called TRBD1 or TRBD2 (5 bases each). Deletions cut 5 bases from V and 3 bases from J, with 14 bases between. This CDR3 comprises 14 residues. Looked up from germline, CDR1 is SGHTA and CDR2 is FQGNSA.

This clonotype showed up just a few times. The chain employs TRBV20-1 and TRBJ2-7; tentative D call: TRBD2 (5 bases). V lost 2 bases to trimming and J lost 6 bases, with 11 bases between them. The length of the CDR3 is 12 residues. Germline CDR1 is DFQATT and CDR2 is SNEGSKA (reference sequence). The CDR3, as DNA: TGCAGTGCTAGAAGGACTGAAAGCGAGCAGTACTTC. Residues: CSARRTESEQYF.

The chain recombines TRBV2 with TRBJ2-5; no clear D gene. V was trimmed by 3 bases and J by 0 bases, leaving 5 bases between them. This CDR3 comprises 13 residues. The germline V gene has CDR1 SNHLY and CDR2 FYNNEI. CDR3 DNA: TGTGCCAGCAGTGACGGGTACCAAGAGACCCAGTACTTC. It specifies CASSDGYQETQYF.

This clonotype has a count of ten or more. The gene calls are TRBV7-2 and TRBJ1-3; D is uncertain. Germline lookup yields CDR1 SGHTA and CDR2 FQGNSA. The CDR3 has 12 residues. V was clipped by 0 bases and J by 7 bases, with 4 bases between them. CDR3 amino acids: CASSLADNTIYF. In DNA form, the CDR3 reads TGTGCCAGCAGCTTAGCTGACAACACCATATATTTT.

This rearrangement joins TRBV5-1 to TRBJ1-5; D is unresolved. Germline-derived CDR1 and CDR2 are SGHRS and YFSETQ. The CDR3 runs 17 residues. V gave up 5 bases and J gave up 0 bases, with 18 bases separating them. CDR3 amino acids: CASRVNRSRHSNQPQHF. DNA for the CDR3: TGCGCCAGCAGAGTTAACCGAAGCCGGCATAGCAATCAGCCCCAGCATTTT.

The rearrangement joins TRBV5-4 to TRBJ1-1, with D unclear. V lost 0 bases and J 1 base, leaving 13 bases between the germline ends. Germline assignment: CDR1 SGHNT and CDR2 YYREEE (reference sequence). This CDR3 spans 16 amino acids. The CDR3 here is CASSLAGWGGNTEAFF. The DNA for the CDR3 is TGTGCCAGCAGCTTGGCAGGATGGGGAGGGAACACTGAAGCTTTCTTT.

The sample holds many counts of this clonotype. The chain is built from TRBV12-3 or TRBV12-4 and TRBJ1-5, with 9 positions matching TRBD1. This CDR3 contains 19 residues. V dropped 0 bases and J dropped 2; count of bases not matched to a gene: 11. In DNA, the CDR3 is TGTGCCAGCAGTTTAGCGTGGGGGACAGGGATTCGAGGCAATCAGCCCCAGCATTTT. It yields the protein CASSLAWGTGIRGNQPQHF.

This clonotype was seen repeatedly, ten times or more. The chain joins TRBV7-9 to TRBJ1-2; possible D gene TRBD1, 6 bases. This CDR3 spans 14 amino acids. CDR1 and CDR2 from the germline V gene are SEHNR and FQNEAQ (reference sequence). Trimming took 6 bases from V and 6 from J, leaving 17 bases between them. CDR3 DNA: TGTGCCAGCAGTCAGTTTGGGGGCGTTGATGGCTACACCTTC. It codes for CASSQFGGVDGYTF.

This clonotype was counted ten times or more. The chain is built from TRBV6-6 and TRBJ1-1; a weak D match, TRBD1 (5 bases). Trimming stripped 6 bases from V and 1 base from J, with 12 bases between. This CDR3 is 14 amino acids long. Per the germline V gene, CDR1 is MNHNY and CDR2 is SVGAGI (reference sequence). The CDR3 is CASRSGPTNTEAFF. Written as DNA, the CDR3 is TGTGCCAGCAGATCGGGACCGACGAACACTGAAGCTTTCTTT.

The chain employs TRBV9 and TRBJ2-3, with D perhaps TRBD1 (6 bases). Trimming removed 0 bases at V and 4 bases at J, with 6 bases between. CDR3 length: 13 residues. Germline CDR1 and CDR2: SGDLS and YYNGEE. The CDR3, as DNA: TGTGCCAGCAGCGTAGCAGGGGCAGATACGCAGTATTTT. Protein: CASSVAGADTQYF.

With respect to this clonotype: The junction departs from the called germline gene at one end, perhaps through a read error. V gene TRBV29-1 combines with J gene TRBJ2-7; TRBD1 matches 10 bases. Germline lookup yields CDR1 SQVTM and CDR2 ANQGSEA. The CDR3 contains 13 residues. The CDR3 loop is CSVDQDRGGELYF. The CDR3 DNA is TGCAGCGTTGATCAGGACAGGGGGGGTGAGCTGTACTTC.

This clonotype was seen repeatedly, ten times or more. In DNA form, the CDR3 reads TGTGCCAGCAGTTTCGCCTCGACTAGCGGGAGGCCCTTTGGGACGGCCGAGCAGTACTTC. Protein sequence: CASSFASTSGRPFGTAEQYF. This chain connects TRBV28 to TRBJ2-7; the match to TRBD2 covers 13 bases. Germline V gene lookup returns CDR1 MDHEN and CDR2 SYDVKM. Trimming took 3 bases from V and 6 from J; bases not matched to a gene: 20. CDR3 length: 20 amino acids.

This clonotype occurred many times. The chain recombines TRBV11-2 with TRBJ1-3; D remains ambiguous. Germline CDR1 reads SGHAT; CDR2 reads FQNNGV. The CDR3 consists of 15 residues. V dropped 6 bases and J dropped 0 bases, with 12 bases sitting between them. The CDR3 sequence: CASRAPGSSGNTIYF. DNA of the CDR3: TGTGCCAGCAGGGCGCCGGGGAGCTCTGGAAACACCATATATTTT.

The chain couples TRBV5-8 to TRBJ1-1; no reliable D call. The germline V gene has CDR1 SGHTS and CDR2 YDEGEE. Trimming removed 6 bases at V and 0 bases at J, with 9 bases between. The CDR3 contains 13 residues. CDR3 loop: CASTSTMNTEAFF. The CDR3 coding sequence is TGTGCCAGCACCTCCACGATGAACACTGAAGCTTTCTTT. Drawing the rest from reference TRBV5-8 and TRBJ1-1, the complete variable domain is EAGVTQSPTHLIKTRGQQATLRCSPISGHTSVYWYQQALGLGLQFLLWYDEGEERNRGNFPPRFSGRQFPNYSSELNVNALELEDSALYLCASTSTMNTEAFFGQGTRLTVV.

The CDR3: CASSWTVNTGELFF. In DNA, the CDR3 is TGTGCCAGCAGCTGGACAGTGAACACCGGGGAGCTGTTTTTT. This sequence joins TRBV2 and TRBJ2-2; TRBD1 might be the D (6 bases). The germline V and J ends were trimmed by 6 bases and 1 base, with 9 bases remaining between them. Germline V gene data show CDR1 as SNHLY and CDR2 as FYNNEI. The CDR3 runs to 14 residues.

This clonotype was detected many times. The chain links TRBV12-3 or TRBV12-4 to TRBJ2-7; D call uncertain. The CDR3 totals 15 residues. Between the trimmed V and J ends, which lost 4 bases and 1 base, there was a span of 14 bases. The CDR3 DNA follows: TGTGCCAGCAGTTCCCAGATGCAACCATCCTACGAGCAGTACTTC. This codes for CASSSQMQPSYEQYF.

In this sample, this clonotype turned up many times. The CDR3 region is CSGTGGWNQPQHF. Here the CDR3 DNA reads TGCAGCGGGACAGGGGGGTGGAATCAGCCCCAGCATTTT. The chain couples TRBV20-1 to TRBJ1-5, with 11 bases fitting TRBD1. The CDR3 covers 13 residues. The germline CDR1 and CDR2 sequences are DFQATT and SNEGSKA (reference sequence).

This clonotype was found a few times. The chain employs TRBV28 and TRBJ1-5, with TRBD1 identical over 9 bases. This CDR3 comprises 15 residues. The germline gives CDR1 MDHEN, CDR2 SYDVKM. With 5 bases clipped from V and 7 bases from J, the junction kept 9 bases outside the gene matches. CDR3 sequence (DNA): TGTGCCAGCAGTCGCCCCGGGACAGGGTACCAGCCCCAGCATTTT. Amino acids: CASSRPGTGYQPQHF.

This CDR3 reads CAISESGTYTEAFF. In DNA form, the CDR3 reads TGTGCCATCAGTGAGTCCGGGACATACACTGAAGCTTTCTTT. The chain couples TRBV10-3 to TRBJ1-1, with D possibly TRBD1 on 6 matching bases. This CDR3 is built from 14 residues. With 0 bases removed from V and 3 bases from J, the gap between germline ends came to 8 bases. Germline-derived CDR1 and CDR2 are ENHRY and SYGVKD.

This chain connects TRBV20-1 to TRBJ2-3, with D possibly TRBD2 on 6 matching bases. Trimming removed 4 bases at V and 3 bases at J, with 17 bases between. The CDR3 is 15 residues long. Germline V CDR1 and CDR2: DFQATT, SNEGSKA (reference sequence). Written as DNA, the CDR3 is TGCAGTGCTATAAATTCCCTAGCGATAACAGATACGCAGTATTTT. This gives the protein CSAINSLAITDTQYF.

A few counts support this clonotype. The chain recombines TRBV4-1 with TRBJ1-4; the match to TRBD1 covers 8 bases. J gave up 6 bases and V 5 bases, and 5 bases lay outside the gene matches. Germline CDR1 is MGHRA and CDR2 is YSYEKL. The CDR3 consists of 14 residues. Here the CDR3 reads CASSGRGLDEKLFF. CDR3 sequence (DNA): TGCGCCAGCAGCGGCAGGGGGCTCGATGAAAAACTGTTTTTT.

This chain uses TRBV3-2 with TRBJ2-1. TRBV3-2 is reported as a pseudogene. There are 15 residues in the CDR3. Written as DNA, the CDR3 is TGTGCCAGCAGCCAAGATTTGACGATAAGGAATGAGCAGTTCTTC. The encoded protein is CASSQDLTIRNEQFF.

This clonotype has only a few counts. V gene TRBV11-2 combines with J gene TRBJ2-5; TRBD2 agrees at 10 bases. The CDR3 contains 16 residues. In germline, CDR1 is SGHAT, CDR2 FQNNGV. The V and J ends lost 5 bases and 1 base, in that order; junction bases with no gene match: 7. The CDR3 bases are TGTGCCAGCAGCACCCTAGCGGGAGCCCTCCAAGAGACCCAGTACTTC. Translated: CASSTLAGALQETQYF.

This clonotype has a single count. The rearrangement uses TRBV20-1 and TRBJ1-1; perhaps TRBD1 as D (6 bases). CDR1 and CDR2 (germline): DFQATT, SNEGSKA (reference sequence). The germline V and J ends were trimmed by 0 bases and 7 bases, with 12 bases remaining between them. The CDR3 has 13 amino acids. In DNA, the CDR3 is TGCAGTGCTAGAGATTACAGGGTCGATGAAGCTTTCTTT. Its protein is CSARDYRVDEAFF.